The clone carrying this T cell receptor beta chain was detected ten times or more. What it binds is unknown. This specimen belongs to a study of CD8 T cells in ankylosing spondylitis. Whole-study results and caveats: Enrichment of disease-linked clones was reportedly significant in matched ankylosing spondylitis synovial fluid. Some of these motif variants have turned up before, in reports on reactive arthritis synovial fluid and blood. Fewer than 10 highly homologous variants made up a TCR beta motif that seemed to typify ankylosing spondylitis blood.

V shed 1 base and J shed 5 bases, with 6 bases lying between them. CDR3 length equals 12 residues. For TCR beta, libraries came from quantitative 5'-RACE with molecular barcodes. TCRdb analysed the 5' RACE reads with MiXCR anew, one entry per CDR3 protein. The sample has roughly 90,000 distinct CDR3 sequences, roughly 9% seen once. Source material: blood, either unsorted or a sorted T cell fraction (not recorded which). This clonotype was obtained from a male donor with ankylosing spondylitis. The chain couples TRBV12-3 or TRBV12-4 to TRBJ2-7; D is possibly TRBD2 (5 bases). CDR3: CASSLGGDEQYF. The CDR3 DNA is TGTGCCAGCAGTTTAGGGGGAGACGAGCAGTACTTC.